The source of this T cell receptor (beta chain) is a study of cytomegalovirus exposure and HLA in healthy donors (dated by TCRdb to about 2017). As for the study more broadly: An earlier analysis of under 600 of the donors reported 276 Gb of sequence data and 120 million or so unique TCR beta sequences from around 200 million T cells. A later genetic analysis used genome-wide SNP genotypes for about three fifths of the 666 donors, treating that subset as a discovery cohort. Besides the first cohort of around 670 subjects, a separate validation cohort made up of over 100 different subjects was used. Among roughly 400 genotyped donors of the cohort, an average of around 240,000 unique TCR beta nucleotide sequences was sequenced per donor, of which about 18% were non-productive. Alongside the repertoire data, information on donor age, sex, ethnicity and CMV serostatus was compiled. All discovery cohort repertoires had been generated using a single sequencing platform. Typing coverage varied by locus: about 629-630 donors for A, B, C, DRB1 and DQB1; 522 for DQA1; over 600 for DPA1; 450 to 480 for DPB1. About 5 DR-DQ haplotypes were handled as single units for association and clustering, since linkage in the cohort was strong. High-throughput TCR immunosequencing, statistical association of individual TCRs with disease status, and machine learning were combined to predict cytomegalovirus infection status. The study aimed to test whether signatures of past pathogen exposure could be identified by cataloging public T cell receptors. In a later analysis, previously published TCR beta repertoires from roughly 710 donors were re-analyzed and high-resolution HLA genotyping was added so that TCR occurrence patterns could be studied. Approximately 310 gigabases of sequencing data and 78 million or so unique TCR sequences were included in an early release covering over 600 HLA-typed donors. Among the approximately 430 genotyped donors, about 85% belonged to the genetic ancestry cluster associated with self-reported Caucasian donors. Rather than drawing on any new phenotypic data, the later analysis identified candidate immune exposures from TCR beta sequences and the way those sequences occurred across donors. Class I and class II HLA loci were covered by the typing at four-digit resolution. In an earlier analysis of over 550 of the donors, high-throughput TCR beta sequencing was used to judge whether each TCR beta V gene segment behaved as functional or pseudogenic. Using immunosequencing, the study profiled T cell repertoires from around 670 subjects and related those repertoires to cytomegalovirus serostatus. The paper as a whole reports these results and caveats: In a later analysis, TCR association rates were found to vary across HLA loci, with the most associated TCRs seen for DRB1 alleles and the fewest for HLA-C alleles. Most TCR sequences were observed very rarely across donors, whereas some public TCRs were present in many individuals. A later genetic analysis associated a missense DCLRE1C variant with V-gene and J-gene trimming of TCR beta chains, and an independent cohort replicated the association. A later analysis reported that several top co-occurrence clusters appeared linked to parvovirus B19, influenza, CMV and Epstein-Barr virus. A later analysis found that most CMV-associated TCR beta chains appeared HLA-restricted, with HLA associations seemingly driven largely by CMV exposure. A later analysis found that HLA-associated TCR beta chains were more clonally expanded and had lower generation probabilities than equally common non-associated chains. The authors suggested that the approach could potentially be generalized to other disease states and immunological phenotypes. Because HLA typing was missing for some donors at each locus, association tests included only the typed subset. Assigning TCR associations to individual alleles was difficult when HLA alleles, especially DR and DQ, strongly co-occurred. Specific HLA alleles were associated with roughly 16,000 TCR beta sequences at a false discovery rate of 0.05 in a later analysis. CMV serostatus was the only immune exposure information available for the cohort. A further reported finding was that TCR beta sequences accurately predicted the HLA-A and HLA-B alleles for most subjects in the first cohort. In vitro tests confirmed that a few of the cytomegalovirus-associated TCR beta chains recognize cytomegalovirus antigens. Broadly in line with IMGT annotations, most TCR beta V segments showed up in productive rearrangements about 87% or about 30% of the time in an earlier analysis of approximately 600 of the donors. Correlated functional status among segregating V segments might be attributable to linkage disequilibrium, but an unknown experimental factor could not be ruled out. Some IMGT-functional V segments, including TRBV6-2 and TRBV6-3, could not be distinguished by the 87-base-pair reads and were therefore excluded. According to a later genetic analysis, donors in an Asian-associated ancestry cluster had fewer N-insertions in productive TCRs than the approximately 670-donor mean. In this cohort, only TCR beta chains were sequenced, and detectable features were limited by the absence of alpha or paired-chain data. The classifier was reported to diagnose cytomegalovirus status with high specificity and sensitivity in both the original cohort and the validation cohort. Approximately 18 rarely observed V segments, including chromosome 9 orphons, were excluded from the earlier analysis of approximately 600 of the donors because counts were too low. A cluster of highly shared sequence variants was judged likely to represent a technical artifact of the sequencing pipeline. Presence/absence analyses assumed roughly uniform sequencing depth across donors, an assumption that may not hold. In the study, 150 to 200 TCR beta chains were listed as associated with cytomegalovirus.

The cohort consisted of 666 healthy bone marrow donors. At the time of sampling, every cohort member was nominally healthy, though immune exposures that went unrecorded were likely present. The donor tested CMV seropositive and was one of the 289 seropositive cohort members. Every donor gave a peripheral blood sample, and the peripheral blood mononuclear cells from that sample were used for TCR beta sequencing. Genomic DNA extraction from the blood cell samples was performed with the Qiagen DNeasy Blood Extraction Kit. Comments on this clone: Its antigen has not been determined. Base qualities are missing; no much larger clone stands one base away.

Unmatched junction bases come to 1, with V trimmed by 5 bases and J by 1 base. CDR3 length: 12 amino acids, cysteine to phenylalanine. Of the read, only the CDR3 DNA is kept; its 36 bases are in frame from base 1. CDR1 GTSNPN and CDR2 SVGIG were looked up in the germline V gene (reference sequence). The library was obtained by the immunoSEQ multiplex PCR assay. For the multiplex PCR, a mixture combining 60 forward primers for TCR Vbeta segments and 13 reverse primers for TCR Jbeta segments was used. Amplification of the CDR3 region of rearranged TCR beta genes was performed with a multiplex PCR assay on genomic DNA. The amplified TCR beta libraries were sequenced on the Illumina HiSeq System as 87-base-pair reads. The authors' pipeline ran thus. In a later analysis, about 80 million unique TCR beta chains were counted across the roughly 700 repertoires, and approximately 11 million of these chains were shared by at least two donors. A nearest-neighbor algorithm error-corrected the raw reads and collapsed the reads into unique sequences, merging closely related sequences to remove PCR and sequencing errors. Alignment of CDR3 sequences to IMGT reference sequences was used to assign V, D and J gene segments. Each retained sequence needed at least a six-nucleotide match to both a V gene segment and a J gene segment. A rearrangement was called productive if the CDR3 had no stop codons and remained in frame with V and J, and every other rearrangement was called non-productive. CDR3 was defined according to IMGT convention as the region running from the second conserved V-encoded cysteine to the conserved J-encoded phenylalanine. The earlier analysis of about 610 of the donors excluded any sequence lacking an unambiguous match to a single V gene segment. An earlier analysis of just under 600 of the donors called V segments functional above 56.7% productive rearrangements and segregating when the between-donor standard deviation exceeded 5%. A statistical classification framework was built for diagnosing cytomegalovirus status from the catalog of TCR beta chain sequences. A later analysis assigned V and J genes by comparing TCR nucleotide sequences with IMGT/GENE-DB human TR gene sequences. A later analysis assigned CDR3 sequences and most-parsimonious VDJ recombination scenarios with the TCRdist pipeline. A later analysis defined each TCR beta chain by its CDR3 amino acid sequence plus V-gene family, and excluded reads lacking a unique V-gene family. In a later analysis, some 600 highly shared, low-generation-probability nucleotide sequences were removed to address suspected cross-contamination and a sequencing artifact. In a later analysis, a clonal expansion index for each public chain was calculated from normalized within-repertoire ranks of inferred template counts. Generation probabilities in a later analysis came from a VDJ recombination model fitted to out-of-frame rearrangements, and those results were checked against IGoR. A later analysis scored TCR-TCR, TCR-HLA and TCR-CMV co-occurrence with hypergeometric tests, applying a repertoire-size bias correction to TCR pairs. In a later analysis, false discovery rates were estimated by permuting HLA or CMV assignments 20 times. In a later analysis, co-occurring TCRs were grouped using DBSCAN, and TCRdist sequence similarity was added for clustering within HLA-allele-positive subsets. Repertoires with fewer than 30,000 or more than 120,000 public chains, plus five repertoires with anomalous nucleotide sharing, were excluded from co-occurrence clustering. TCRdb limited this immuneACCESS table to in-frame rearrangements with V and J called. A share of clones is missing; checked studies link under half to unresolved V genes, and the rest is unexplained. Clone size and V and J calls were adopted from that table, with D and trimming inferred from the DNA. The sample table contains 95,000 to 150,000 clones; only one count was recorded for 50% to 75% of them. The top ten hold around 8.8% of the sample.

The sequence derives from a middle-aged woman in good health and CMV-seropositive. Recombination joined TRBV30 with TRBJ1-1; the junction holds 7 bases that match TRBD1. The source material was PBMCs. The CDR3 has the sequence CAWGQENTEAFF. The DNA sequence is given as TGTGCCTGGGGACAGGAGAACACTGAAGCTTTCTTT. With all but the CDR3 taken from the reference TRBV30 and TRBJ1-1 genes, the full variable domain is: SQTIHQWPATLVQPVGSPLSLECTVEGTSNPNLYWYRQAAGRGLQLLFYSVGIGQISSEVPQNLSASRPQDRQFILSSKKLLLSDSGFYLCAWGQENTEAFFGQGTRLTVV.